The present entry profiles one T cell receptor (beta chain) with its context. Original processing methods: Using reference gene primer amplification, nucleated cell counts were estimated. TCRdb keeps only in-frame clones here, not all; method: immunoSEQ multiplex PCR. The V and J calls and clone size were taken over from that table, and D and trimming were inferred from the DNA. The table has roughly 140,000 clones, 81% seen once. The source of the sample is a study of blood T cell repertoires in COVID-19. Across the whole study: From the United States, Italy and Spain came samples of acute and convalescent COVID-19. T cells, B-cell-depleted T cells, or PBMCs supplied cDNA or gDNA.

CDR3 length: 14 residues. V was trimmed by 5 bases and J by 7 bases, leaving 13 bases between them. Germline V gene data show CDR1 as KGHDR and CDR2 as SFDVKD. The receptor was derived from a human donor in a cohort sampled during active COVID-19. The sequenced sample was peripheral blood. The gene calls are TRBV24-1 and TRBJ1-4; D unresolved. CDR3 amino acids: CATSGGGVGEKLFF. The CDR3 DNA reads TGTGCCACCAGTGGAGGCGGGGTTGGTGAAAAACTGTTTTTT.